This T cell receptor beta chain stems from a study of T-cell memory formation after mild COVID-19. For the study at large: Largely donor-specific sequence clusters came from a couple of donors.

The germline gives CDR1 DFQATT, CDR2 SNEGSKA (reference sequence). With 6 bases removed from V and 4 bases from J, the gap between germline ends came to 10 bases. The CDR3 has 11 amino acids. TCRdb analysed the 5' RACE reads with MiXCR anew, one entry per CDR3 protein. Of tens of thousands of distinct CDR3 sequences listed, less than 15% are singletons. The study's findings and limits: Memory cells collected pre-infection included some clones that later responded, suggesting cross-reactive memory joined.

There are a few counts of this clonotype. The antigen remains unidentified. The sequence was collected from a man between 18 and 29 years old who had mild COVID-19 (a few samples of this study predate the infection). Cell type and time point are not known. The genes are TRBV20-1 and TRBJ2-7, with unresolved D. The specimen sequenced was PBMCs or a T cell subset sorted from them (not recorded which). The CDR3 nucleotides are TGCAGTGCCCGACTCGTTTACGAGCAGTACTTC. Amino acid sequence: CSARLVYEQYF.